Listed below are T cell receptor beta chains from one sample, sequenced in a study of regulatory T cells in long-lasting Graves disease. TCRdb reanalysed the multiplex PCR reads using MiXCR and keeps one entry per CDR3 protein. The sample holds 560,000 or so distinct CDR3 sequences, about 15% seen once. These data also formed part of another study, on T cells in Graves' hyperthyroidism and ophthalmopathy.

Sequencing was performed on peripheral blood mononuclear cells (PBMCs), taken at new diagnosis, from a patient treated with antithyroid drugs. These receptors were obtained from a man aged 18 to 30 with Graves disease. The CDR3 runs from the conserved cysteine through the conserved F or W. D genes are given only for firm matches. The size field is filled for only some rows; it gives once, few, many or a size class.

J gene: TRBJ2-3
D gene: TRBD2
clone size: few
V gene: TRBV29-1
CDR3 DNA: TGCAGCGTGCGGACTAGCGGCACAGATACGCAGTATTTT
CDR3 protein: CSVRTSGTDTQYF

J gene: TRBJ2-7
D gene: .
clone size: many
V gene: TRBV20-1
CDR3 DNA: TGCAGTGCCAACGTCCCGAGGCTGTACGAGCAGTACTTC
CDR3 protein: CSANVPRLYEQYF

J gene: TRBJ2-7
D gene: .
clone size: many
V gene: TRBV7-9
CDR3 DNA: TGTGCCAGCAGCCCATCACGGTTTCTGTCCGACTCCTACGAGCAGTACTTC
CDR3 protein: CASSPSRFLSDSYEQYF

J gene: TRBJ2-7
D gene: .
clone size: .
V gene: TRBV29-1
CDR3 DNA: TGCAGCGTCTTAGGGGGCTCCTACGAGCAGTACTTC
CDR3 protein: CSVLGGSYEQYF

J gene: TRBJ2-2
D gene: .
clone size: few
V gene: TRBV7-2
CDR3 DNA: TGTGCCAGCAGCTTAGCGTCTCAACTAGGCGCCGGGGAGCTGTTTTTT
CDR3 protein: CASSLASQLGAGELFF

J gene: TRBJ2-4
D gene: .
clone size: many
V gene: TRBV7-3
CDR3 DNA: TGTGCCAGCAGCCCCGGAGGGCGGGATTACATTCAGTACTTC
CDR3 protein: CASSPGGRDYIQYF

J gene: TRBJ1-5
D gene: .
clone size: many
V gene: TRBV7-8
CDR3 DNA: TGTGCCAGCACCCTAGACGCAGGGTTTTGGCAGCCCCAGCATTTT
CDR3 protein: CASTLDAGFWQPQHF

J gene: TRBJ1-6
D gene: .
clone size: many
V gene: TRBV12-3/TRBV12-4
CDR3 DNA: TGTGCCAGCAGTTTAGGGCAGAGTAATTCACCCCTCCACTTT
CDR3 protein: CASSLGQSNSPLHF

J gene: TRBJ1-1
D gene: .
clone size: many
V gene: TRBV5-1
CDR3 DNA: TGCGCCAGCACTCAGGGAGGGGGGAGTGACACTGAAGCTTTCTTT
CDR3 protein: CASTQGGGSDTEAFF

J gene: TRBJ1-3
D gene: .
clone size: few
V gene: TRBV4-1
CDR3 DNA: TGCGCCAGCAGCGAAACCGTTGGAAACACCATATATTTT
CDR3 protein: CASSETVGNTIYF

J gene: TRBJ1-5
D gene: .
clone size: many
V gene: TRBV2
CDR3 DNA: TGTGCCAGCAGTGTGGCGGGTAGCAATCAGCCCCAGCATTTT
CDR3 protein: CASSVAGSNQPQHF

J gene: TRBJ1-1
D gene: .
clone size: .
V gene: TRBV12-3/TRBV12-4
CDR3 DNA: TGTGCCAGCAGTTTAGAGCCCAGCCCGAACACTGAAGCTTTCTTT
CDR3 protein: CASSLEPSPNTEAFF

J gene: TRBJ2-3
D gene: .
clone size: many
V gene: TRBV6-1
CDR3 DNA: TGTGCCAGCTCTGCATGGCAGACCGCGCAGTATTTT
CDR3 protein: CASSAWQTAQYF

J gene: TRBJ2-7
D gene: TRBD1
clone size: .
V gene: TRBV7-9
CDR3 DNA: TGTGCCAGCAGCCCGGGACAGGCCTCGATGTACGAGCGGTACTTC
CDR3 protein: CASSPGQASMYERYF

J gene: TRBJ2-7
D gene: TRBD1
clone size: many
V gene: TRBV5-1
CDR3 DNA: TGTGCCAGCAGCTGGGGGACAGCCTACGAGCAGTACTTC
CDR3 protein: CASSWGTAYEQYF

J gene: TRBJ1-5
D gene: TRBD1
clone size: many
V gene: TRBV27
CDR3 DNA: TGTGCCAGCAGTACCACAGGGGGGAATCAGCCCCAGCATTTT
CDR3 protein: CASSTTGGNQPQHF

J gene: TRBJ2-3
D gene: .
clone size: few
V gene: TRBV29-1
CDR3 DNA: TGCAGCGTTACTCTAGCGAAGCTCACAGATACGCAGTATTTT
CDR3 protein: CSVTLAKLTDTQYF

J gene: TRBJ1-1
D gene: .
clone size: many
V gene: TRBV11-2
CDR3 DNA: TGTGCCAGCAGCTGGGTCAGTGAAGCTTTCTTT
CDR3 protein: CASSWVSEAFF

J gene: TRBJ2-1
D gene: .
clone size: many
V gene: TRBV6-2/TRBV6-3
CDR3 DNA: TGTGCCAGCAGTGAGGCAGTAGAGCAGTTCTTC
CDR3 protein: CASSEAVEQFF

J gene: TRBJ2-1
D gene: TRBD2
clone size: .
V gene: TRBV6-6
CDR3 DNA: TGTGCCAGCAGTTACTCGATGAGCGGGAGTTACAATGAGCAGTTCTTC
CDR3 protein: CASSYSMSGSYNEQFF

J gene: TRBJ1-4
D gene: TRBD1
clone size: .
V gene: TRBV2
CDR3 DNA: TGTGCCAGCAGCCCTATGGGGACAGGATCCGAAAAACTGTTTTTT
CDR3 protein: CASSPMGTGSEKLFF

J gene: TRBJ2-3
D gene: TRBD2
clone size: .
V gene: TRBV5-1
CDR3 DNA: TGCGCCAGCAGCTTGGCCCGGGCTAGCGGGCTACCCGGGGGAACAGATACGCAGTATTTT
CDR3 protein: CASSLARASGLPGGTDTQYF

J gene: TRBJ2-1
D gene: .
clone size: .
V gene: TRBV7-2
CDR3 DNA: TGTGCCGGAAGCCACGAGAGCTCCTACAATGAGCAGTTCTTC
CDR3 protein: CAGSHESSYNEQFF

J gene: TRBJ2-2
D gene: .
clone size: .
V gene: TRBV5-1
CDR3 DNA: TGCGCCAGCAGCCCGGCGGGCCCCCACACCGGGGAGCTGTTTTTT
CDR3 protein: CASSPAGPHTGELFF

J gene: TRBJ2-7
D gene: TRBD2
clone size: few
V gene: TRBV20-1
CDR3 DNA: TGCAGTGCTAGTTCCCGGACTAGCGGGACTTCCTACGAGCAGTACTTC
CDR3 protein: CSASSRTSGTSYEQYF

J gene: TRBJ2-7
D gene: TRBD2
clone size: .
V gene: TRBV28
CDR3 DNA: TGTGTCAGCAGATCCTTTCTAGCGGGAGAATACGAGCAGTACTTC
CDR3 protein: CVSRSFLAGEYEQYF

J gene: TRBJ2-7
D gene: TRBD2
clone size: many
V gene: TRBV27
CDR3 DNA: TGTGCCAGCAGCGCGCTAGCGGGAGGCACCTACGAGCAGTACTTC
CDR3 protein: CASSALAGGTYEQYF